This T cell receptor beta chain was retrieved from a study of blood T cell repertoires in COVID-19. Study summary: Material from acute and convalescent COVID-19 was sourced from the United States, Italy and Spain. Sources were T cells, B-cell-depleted T cells, or PBMCs; the material itself was cDNA or gDNA.

Per the original methods: Cell counts per sample came from amplifying reference gene primers. Sequencing was performed with immunoSEQ multiplex PCR; in TCRdb, only in-frame clones are kept and a portion is missing. D and trimming were read from the DNA, whereas the V and J calls and clone size are those reported in that table. The table includes approximately 300,000 clones, 89% detected once. The CDR3 is made up of 14 amino acids. V lost 0 bases, J lost 6 bases, and 8 bases lay in between. Germline assignment: CDR1 SGHVS and CDR2 FNYEAQ. Material for sequencing was peripheral blood. The TCR originated in a man aged 18 to 30 who had recovered from COVID-19. The rearrangement uses TRBV7-6 and TRBJ2-2, with D tentatively TRBD1 (5 bases). CDR3: CASSLAQGAGELFF. The DNA for the CDR3 is TGTGCCAGCAGCTTAGCGCAGGGCGCCGGGGAGCTGTTTTTT. The variable domain in full, with the rest retrieved from reference TRBV7-6 and TRBJ2-2, is GAGVSQSPRYKVTKRGQDVALRCDPISGHVSLYWYRQALGQGPEFLTYFNYEAQQDKSGLPNDRFSAERPEGSISTLTIQRTEQRDSAMYRCASSLAQGAGELFFGEGSRLTVL.